What follows are 5 T cell receptor beta chains derived from one specimen sequenced in a study of post-analysis software for immune sequencing data. Antigens for these TCRs are unknown. Study-wide points: Controls showed lower frequencies than patients for roughly five TRBV segments, and TRBV5-6, TRBV5-1 and TRBV20-1 were among these.

Unique-molecular-identifier-tagged TCR beta cDNA libraries were used. TCRdb reprocessed the PCR reads with MiXCR, giving one entry per CDR3 protein. The sample has about 560,000 distinct CDR3 sequences, roughly 47% seen once. Sequencing used blood. These receptors came from a girl aged 10 to 17 with multiple sclerosis.

The CDR3 DNA reads as TGTGCCAGCAGTTACTACGGCGACCCGGCCACCCTCCACTTT. It codes for CASSYYGDPATLHF. The chain has TRBV6-5 and TRBJ1-6; no clear D gene. CDR1 and CDR2 (germline): MNHEY, SVGAGI. This CDR3 contains 14 residues. The V end was cut by 1 base, the J end by 14 bases, with 15 bases between.

CDR3 sequence: CASSYHQGHPCEQYF. CDR3 nucleotides: TGTGCCAGCAGTTATCACCAAGGGCACCCCTGCGAGCAGTACTTC. This chain joins TRBV6-5 and TRBJ2-4, with D hard to call. The DNA matches TRBJ2-7 better at its end, which makes the J call doubtful. This CDR3 comprises 15 residues. Germline V gene sequence: CDR1 MNHEY, CDR2 SVGAGI.

The chain is built from TRBV7-2 and TRBJ2-4; D is ambiguous. Germline CDR1 is SGHTA and CDR2 is FQGNSA. V was clipped by 1 base and J by 2 bases, with 6 bases between them. The CDR3 covers 14 residues. The CDR3 protein is CASSLDNPKNIQYF. CDR3 coding DNA: TGTGCCAGCAGCTTAGATAACCCCAAAAACATTCAGTACTTC.

This chain links TRBV6-5 with TRBJ2-5; TRBD1 or TRBD2 may be the D gene (5 bases each). There are 13 residues in the CDR3. Trimming shortened V by 2 bases and J by 6 bases, and 10 bases separated the two germline ends. Germline V gene sequence: CDR1 MNHEY, CDR2 SVGAGI. The CDR3 region has the DNA TGTGCCAGCAGTTACGGGGGAATGCAGACCCAGTACTTC. It encodes CASSYGGMQTQYF.

The chain recombines TRBV5-5 with TRBJ1-5; D possibly corresponds to TRBD1 (6 bases). V lost 3 bases, J lost 4 bases, and 11 bases lay in between. The CDR3 extends over 14 amino acids. Germline-derived CDR1 and CDR2 are SGHKS and YYEKEE (reference sequence). The CDR3 loop is CASSYDRPNQPQHF. CDR3 coding DNA: TGTGCCAGCAGCTACGACAGGCCGAATCAGCCCCAGCATTTT.